The sequence of this T cell receptor beta chain was determined in a study of blood T cells in healthy people across ages. Combining a sample-barcoded 5' primer with a J-beta primer mix, a second PCR ran for roughly 7 to 11 cycles. TCRdb itself ran the 5' RACE reads through MiXCR, one entry per CDR3 protein. The table has hundreds of thousands of distinct CDR3 sequences, over 45% seen once; the top ten hold 45% to 60%. This clonotype was counted a few times. This CDR3 has 12 residues. V dropped 5 bases and J dropped 4; count of bases not matched to a gene: 4. Per germline, CDR1 DFQATT and CDR2 SNEGSKA (reference sequence).

The chain couples TRBV20-1 to TRBJ2-5; the match to TRBD1 covers 7 bases. The TCR was taken from a man in his sixties in good health. Specimen: blood. The CDR3 DNA sequence: TGCAGTGCTTTGGGACAGCTAGAGACCCAGTACTTC. Protein: CSALGQLETQYF.